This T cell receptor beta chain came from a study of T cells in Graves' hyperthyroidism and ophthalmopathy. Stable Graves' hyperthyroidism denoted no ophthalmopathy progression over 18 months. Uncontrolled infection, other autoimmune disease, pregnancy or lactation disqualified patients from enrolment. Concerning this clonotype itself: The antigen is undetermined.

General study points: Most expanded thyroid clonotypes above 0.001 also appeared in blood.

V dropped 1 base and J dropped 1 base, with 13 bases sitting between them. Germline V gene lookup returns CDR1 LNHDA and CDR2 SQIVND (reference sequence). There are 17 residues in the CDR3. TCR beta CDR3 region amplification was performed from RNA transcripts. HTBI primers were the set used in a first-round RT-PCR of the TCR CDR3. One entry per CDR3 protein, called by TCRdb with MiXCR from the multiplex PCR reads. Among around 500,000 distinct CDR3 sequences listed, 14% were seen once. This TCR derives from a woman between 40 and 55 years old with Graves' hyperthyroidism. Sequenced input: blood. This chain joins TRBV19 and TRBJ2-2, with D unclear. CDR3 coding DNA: TGTGCCAGTAGTATAGCCCCAATTTCCGTGAACACCGGGGAGCTGTTTTTT. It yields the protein CASSIAPISVNTGELFF.